What follows are 17 T cell receptor beta chains derived from one specimen sequenced in a study of early T cells in non-severe SARS-CoV-2 infection. In TCRdb, the 5' RACE reads were re-called with MiXCR into one record per CDR3 protein. This sample carries under 75,000 distinct CDR3 sequences, 10% to 15% of them seen once, and the ten largest clones take about 9.7%. The specimen sequenced was whole blood. These TCRs come from an adult who was a healthcare worker with PCR-confirmed SARS-CoV-2 infection or an uninfected control (not recorded which).

This sequence joins TRBV9 and TRBJ1-2, with 9 bases matching TRBD1. This CDR3 has 14 residues. V dropped 3 bases and J dropped 3; count of bases not matched to a gene: 3. The germline V gene has CDR1 SGDLS and CDR2 YYNGEE. CDR3 sequence (DNA): TGTGCCAGCAGCGGGGGGACAGGGTACTATGGCTACACCTTC. Amino acid sequence: CASSGGTGYYGYTF.

This clonotype was seen at least ten times. The chain links TRBV14 to TRBJ2-1, with D possibly matching TRBD2 (6 bases). The germline CDR1 and CDR2 sequences are SGHDN and FVKESK. V shed 0 bases and J shed 8 bases, with 23 bases lying between them. The CDR3 has 18 residues. The DNA of the CDR3 is TGTGCCAGCAGCCAAGAGGAGGCGGGATCATCCCCAATATATGAGCAGTTCTTC. This sequence encodes CASSQEEAGSSPIYEQFF.

This clonotype was recorded many times. The rearrangement links TRBV4-2 to TRBJ2-7; D unclear. The CDR3 consists of 13 residues. CDR1 is LGHNA and CDR2 is YNFKEQ in the germline V gene. Trimming shortened V by 1 base and J by 3 bases, and 7 bases separated the two germline ends. CDR3 region: CASSQGYGYEQYF. DNA for the CDR3: TGTGCCAGCAGCCAAGGGTACGGCTACGAGCAGTACTTC.

The J gene is TRBJ1-6, the V gene TRBV6-2 or TRBV6-3; D remains ambiguous. This CDR3 is built from 15 residues. V lost 6 bases and J lost 7, with 16 bases in between. CDR1 and CDR2 (germline): MNHEY, SVGEGT. The CDR3 is CASSRDGVPNSPLHF. As DNA, the CDR3 is TGTGCCAGCAGCCGAGACGGGGTCCCAAATTCACCCCTCCACTTT.

In this sample, this clonotype turned up a few times. At one of its ends the junction is not consistent with the germline gene, which may arise from a read error. J is TRBJ2-6 and V is TRBV14, with D hard to call. Germline CDR1 SGHDN, CDR2 FVKESK. CDR3 size: 18 residues. This chain's CDR3 is CASSEEGRTYSGANVLTF. The DNA of the CDR3 is TGTGCCAGCAGCGAAGAAGGACGGACGTACTCTGGGGCCAACGTCCTGACTTTC.

Here the CDR3 DNA reads TGCAGTGCTTTCGTCCCGGGACAGAGAAATCAGCCCCAGCATTTT. This sequence encodes CSAFVPGQRNQPQHF. The chain joins TRBV20-1 to TRBJ1-5; 7 bases line up with TRBD1. Germline CDR1 is DFQATT and CDR2 is SNEGSKA (reference sequence). CDR3 length: 15 residues. After removal of 5 bases from V and 4 bases from J, the junction contained 11 bases not matched to a gene.

This clonotype came up many times. The rearrangement joins TRBV11-3 to TRBJ2-5, with TRBD2 as a possible D gene (5 bases). CDR3 size: 16 residues. V was cut by 5 bases and J by 5 bases, with 21 bases left in between. Germline V gives CDR1 SGHNT, CDR2 YENEEA. CDR3 in DNA: TGTGCCAGCAGCCCAGCCCAAGGACGAGGCGGGGAGACCCAGTACTTC. Its protein product is CASSPAQGRGGETQYF.

The V gene is TRBV5-5, the J gene TRBJ1-5, with a tentative D call TRBD1 (5 bases). Looked up from germline, CDR1 is SGHKS and CDR2 is YYEKEE (reference sequence). Between the trimmed V and J ends, which lost 2 bases and 2 bases, there was a span of 14 bases. The length of the CDR3 is 16 residues. CDR3 region: CASSFGAGRGNQPQHF. CDR3 nucleotide sequence: TGTGCCAGCAGCTTCGGAGCAGGGAGAGGCAATCAGCCCCAGCATTTT. The full variable domain, in which reference TRBV5-5 and TRBJ1-5 provide the parts outside the CDR3, is DAGVTQSPTHLIKTRGQQVTLRCSPISGHKSVSWYQQVLGQGPQFIFQYYEKEERGRGNFPDRFSARQFPNYSSELNVNALLLGDSALYLCASSFGAGRGNQPQHFGDGTRLSIL.

This clonotype has at least ten counts. The chain uses TRBV27 and TRBJ2-7; the match to TRBD1 covers 10 bases. Germline values: CDR1 MNHEY, CDR2 SMNVEV (reference sequence). V dropped 7 bases and J dropped 6; count of bases not matched to a gene: 6. The CDR3 runs to 13 residues. The CDR3 loop is CASTGQGDREQYF. CDR3 nucleotide sequence: TGTGCCAGCACAGGACAGGGGGACCGCGAGCAGTACTTC.

This clonotype was found a few times. This sequence joins TRBV12-3 or TRBV12-4 and TRBJ1-5, with D possibly being TRBD1 (6 bases). Trimming took 6 bases from V and 5 from J, leaving 11 bases between them. The CDR3 is 13 residues long. DNA of the CDR3: TGTGCCAGCAGACTGACAGGAGATCAGCCCCAGCATTTT. It encodes CASRLTGDQPQHF.

This clonotype was counted at least ten times. The genes are TRBV10-3 and TRBJ2-7; maybe TRBD2 (6 bases). The CDR3 loop spans 14 amino acids. V dropped 3 bases and J dropped 2 bases, with 11 bases sitting between them. Germline loops: CDR1 ENHRY, CDR2 SYGVKD. The CDR3 loop reads CAISDLAAAYEQYF. DNA of the CDR3: TGTGCCATCAGTGACTTAGCGGCAGCCTACGAGCAGTACTTC.

This clonotype showed up just a few times. The chain recombines TRBV6-2 or TRBV6-3 with TRBJ2-1, with 9 bases matching TRBD2. After removal of 6 bases from V and 1 base from J, the junction contained 13 bases not matched to a gene. This CDR3 is built from 18 residues. Germline V CDR1 and CDR2: MNHEY, SVGEGT. For the CDR3, the DNA is TGTGCCAGCAGCAACACCCGAGTAGCGGGGGCATCCTACAATGAGCAGTTCTTC. It encodes CASSNTRVAGASYNEQFF.

This clonotype came up a few times. A much larger clone differs from this one at a single base, so this may be a read error. The V gene is TRBV3-1, the J gene TRBJ2-7; 10 positions agree with TRBD1. Germline CDR1 and CDR2: LGHDT and YNNKEL (reference sequence). V gave up 3 bases and J gave up 2 bases; unmatched junction bases: 1. The CDR3 is made up of 14 amino acids. In nucleotides, the CDR3 is TGTGCCAGCAGCCACGGACAGGGGGCCTACGAGCAGTACTTC. Translation: CASSHGQGAYEQYF.

This clonotype appeared many times. V gene TRBV29-1 combines with J gene TRBJ1-1, with 8 bases identical to TRBD1. From germline, CDR1 is SQVTM and CDR2 ANQGSEA. This CDR3 is 13 amino acids long. V gave up 7 bases and J gave up 5 bases; unmatched junction bases: 9. For the CDR3, the DNA is TGCAGCGGGGCCAGGGGGCCGGAGACTGAAGCTTTCTTT. Encoded protein: CSGARGPETEAFF.

This clonotype was seen many times. This chain uses TRBV6-5 with TRBJ2-7, with D perhaps given as TRBD1 or TRBD2 (6 bases each). This CDR3 comprises 14 residues. V dropped 0 bases and J dropped 5 bases, with 11 bases sitting between them. Germline CDR1 and CDR2: MNHEY and SVGAGI. Written as DNA, the CDR3 is TGTGCCAGCAGTTACTCGACGGGGGCTAACGAGCAGTACTTC. The encoded protein is CASSYSTGANEQYF.

J is TRBJ2-7 and V is TRBV5-6; 10 bases are a match to TRBD1. The CDR3 has 15 residues. The V gene's germline CDR1 is SGHDT and CDR2 YYEEEE. Losses at the gene ends were 3 bases for V and 4 bases for J; bases not matched to a gene: 7. CDR3 nucleotide sequence: TGTGCCAGCAGCTCGGACGGGACAGGGGAATACGAGCAGTACTTC. Its translation: CASSSDGTGEYEQYF.

The chain uses TRBV10-3 and TRBJ2-7; no clear D gene. There are 11 residues in the CDR3. The V end was cut by 2 bases, the J end by 4 bases, with 3 bases between. CDR1 is ENHRY, CDR2 SYGVKD, per germline. CDR3 bases: TGTGCCATCAGTGAGGGATACGAGCAGTACTTC. This translates into CAISEGYEQYF.